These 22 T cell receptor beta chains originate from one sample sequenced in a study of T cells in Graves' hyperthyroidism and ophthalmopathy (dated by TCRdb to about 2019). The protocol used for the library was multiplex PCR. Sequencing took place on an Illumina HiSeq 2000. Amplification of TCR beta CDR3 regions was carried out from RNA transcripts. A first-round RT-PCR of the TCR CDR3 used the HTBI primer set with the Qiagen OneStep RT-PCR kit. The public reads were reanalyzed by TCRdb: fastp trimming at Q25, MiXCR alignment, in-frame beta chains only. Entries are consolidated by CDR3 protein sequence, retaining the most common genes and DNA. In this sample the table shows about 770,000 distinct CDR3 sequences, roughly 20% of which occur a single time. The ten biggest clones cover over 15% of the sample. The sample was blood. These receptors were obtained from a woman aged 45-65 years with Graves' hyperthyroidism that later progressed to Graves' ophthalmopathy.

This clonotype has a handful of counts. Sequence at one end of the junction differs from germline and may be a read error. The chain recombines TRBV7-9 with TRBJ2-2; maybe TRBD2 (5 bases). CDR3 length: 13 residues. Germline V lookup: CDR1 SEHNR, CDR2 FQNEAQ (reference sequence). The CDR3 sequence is CASSSGNSGELFF. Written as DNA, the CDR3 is TGTGCCAGCAGCTCCGGGAACTCCGGGGAGCTGTTTTTT. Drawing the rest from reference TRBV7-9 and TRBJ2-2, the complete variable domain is DTGVSQNPRHKITKRGQNVTFRCDPISEHNRLYWYRQTLGQGPEFLTYFQNEAQLEKSRLLSDRFSAERPKGSFSTLEIQRTEQGDSAMYLCASSSGNSGELFFGEGSRLTVL.

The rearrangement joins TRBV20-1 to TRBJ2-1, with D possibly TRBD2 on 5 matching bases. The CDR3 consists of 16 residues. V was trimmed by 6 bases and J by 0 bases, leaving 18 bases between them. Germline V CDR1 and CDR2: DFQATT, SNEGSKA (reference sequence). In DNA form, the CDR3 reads TGCAGTGCCCCCGATCCCCGGGGTCTCTCCTACAATGAGCAGTTCTTC. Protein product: CSAPDPRGLSYNEQFF.

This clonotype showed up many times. This CDR3 is CASKGMTELAGQPQHF. CDR3 DNA: TGTGCCAGCAAGGGAATGACGGAACTTGCAGGACAGCCCCAGCATTTT. The chain combines TRBV6-1 with TRBJ1-5; D gene uncertain. The CDR3 totals 16 residues. V was cut by 7 bases and J by 7 bases, with 23 bases left in between. Looked up from germline, CDR1 is MNHNS and CDR2 is SASEGT.

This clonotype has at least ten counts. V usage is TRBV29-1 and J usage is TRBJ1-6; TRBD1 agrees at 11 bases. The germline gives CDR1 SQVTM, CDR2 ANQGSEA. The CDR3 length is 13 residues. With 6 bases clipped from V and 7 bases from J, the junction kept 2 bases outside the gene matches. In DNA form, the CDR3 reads TGCAGCGTGGGACAGGGGGGGAATTCACCCCTCCACTTT. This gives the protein CSVGQGGNSPLHF.

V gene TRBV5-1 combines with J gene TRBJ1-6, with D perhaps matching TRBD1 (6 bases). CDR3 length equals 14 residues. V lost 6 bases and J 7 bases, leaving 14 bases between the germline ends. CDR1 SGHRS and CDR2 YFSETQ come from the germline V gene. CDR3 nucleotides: TGCGCCAGCAACGCGGACAGACCCAATTCACCCCTCCACTTT. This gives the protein CASNADRPNSPLHF.

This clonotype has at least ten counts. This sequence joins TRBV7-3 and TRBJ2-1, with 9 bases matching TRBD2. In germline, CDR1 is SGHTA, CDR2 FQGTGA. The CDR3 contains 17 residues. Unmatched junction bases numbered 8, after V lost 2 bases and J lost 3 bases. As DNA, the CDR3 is TGTGCCAGCAGCTTAGGGGGTAGCGGGGGAAACTACAATGAGCAGTTCTTC. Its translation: CASSLGGSGGNYNEQFF.

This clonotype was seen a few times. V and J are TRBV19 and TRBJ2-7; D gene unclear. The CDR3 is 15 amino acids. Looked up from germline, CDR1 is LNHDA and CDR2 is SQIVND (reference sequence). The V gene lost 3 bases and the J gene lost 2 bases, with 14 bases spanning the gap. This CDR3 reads CASSISARVTYEQYF. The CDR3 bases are TGTGCCAGTAGTATTTCGGCTCGGGTTACCTACGAGCAGTACTTC.

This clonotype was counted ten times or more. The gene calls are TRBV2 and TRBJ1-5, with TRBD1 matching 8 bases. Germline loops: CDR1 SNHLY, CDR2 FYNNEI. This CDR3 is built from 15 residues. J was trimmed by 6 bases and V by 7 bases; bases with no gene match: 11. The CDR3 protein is CASTLRGQGFQPQHF. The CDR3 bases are TGTGCCAGCACGCTGCGCGGACAGGGTTTTCAGCCCCAGCATTTT.

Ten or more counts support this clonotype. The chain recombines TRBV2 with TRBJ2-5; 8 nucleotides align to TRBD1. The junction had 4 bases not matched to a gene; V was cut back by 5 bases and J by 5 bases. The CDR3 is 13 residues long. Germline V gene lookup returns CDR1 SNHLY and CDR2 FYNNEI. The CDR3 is CASSPGGVETQYF. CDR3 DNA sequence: TGTGCCAGCAGTCCAGGGGGCGTGGAGACCCAGTACTTC. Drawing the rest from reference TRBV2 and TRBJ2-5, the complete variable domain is EPEVTQTPSHQVTQMGQEVILRCVPISNHLYFYWYRQILGQKVEFLVSFYNNEISEKSEIFDDQFSVERPDGSNFTLKIRSTKLEDSAMYFCASSPGGVETQYFGPGTRLLVL.

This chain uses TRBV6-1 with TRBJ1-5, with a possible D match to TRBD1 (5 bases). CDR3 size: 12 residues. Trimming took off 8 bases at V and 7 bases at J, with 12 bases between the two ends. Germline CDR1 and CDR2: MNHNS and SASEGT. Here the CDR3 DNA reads TGTGCCAGCGGGGCAGGGACCCAGCCCCAGCATTTT. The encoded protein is CASGAGTQPQHF.

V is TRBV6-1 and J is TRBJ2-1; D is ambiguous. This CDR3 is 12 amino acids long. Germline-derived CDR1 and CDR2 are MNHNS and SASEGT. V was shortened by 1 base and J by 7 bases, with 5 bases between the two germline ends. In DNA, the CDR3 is TGTGCCAGCAGTGAAGGGTGGAATGAGCAGTTCTTC. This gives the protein CASSEGWNEQFF.

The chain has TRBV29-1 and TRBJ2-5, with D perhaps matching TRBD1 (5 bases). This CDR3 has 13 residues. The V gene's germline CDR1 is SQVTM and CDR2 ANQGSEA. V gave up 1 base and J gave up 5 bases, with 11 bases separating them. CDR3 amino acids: CSVEALGPETQYF. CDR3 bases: TGCAGCGTTGAAGCCCTGGGGCCTGAGACCCAGTACTTC.

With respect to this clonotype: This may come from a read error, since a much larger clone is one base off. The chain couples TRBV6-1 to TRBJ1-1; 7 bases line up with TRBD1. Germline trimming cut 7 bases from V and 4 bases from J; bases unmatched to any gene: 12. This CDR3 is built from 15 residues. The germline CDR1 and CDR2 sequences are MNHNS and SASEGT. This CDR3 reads CASMPADRVITEAFF. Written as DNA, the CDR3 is TGTGCCAGCATGCCCGCTGACAGGGTGATCACTGAAGCTTTCTTT.

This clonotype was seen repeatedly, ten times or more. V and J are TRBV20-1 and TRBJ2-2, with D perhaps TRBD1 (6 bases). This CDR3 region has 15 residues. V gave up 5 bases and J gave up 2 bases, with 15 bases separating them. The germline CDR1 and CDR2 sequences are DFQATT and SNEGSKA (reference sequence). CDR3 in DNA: TGCAGTGCTTGGCCTAACAGGGTTAACACCGGGGAGCTGTTTTTT. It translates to CSAWPNRVNTGELFF.

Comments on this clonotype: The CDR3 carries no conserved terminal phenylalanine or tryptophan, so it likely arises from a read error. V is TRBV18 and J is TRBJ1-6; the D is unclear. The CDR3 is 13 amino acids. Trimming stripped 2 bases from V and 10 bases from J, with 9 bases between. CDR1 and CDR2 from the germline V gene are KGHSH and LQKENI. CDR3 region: CASSPGEGSPLHL. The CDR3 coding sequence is TGTGCCAGCTCACCAGGGGAGGGATCACCCCTCCACCTT.

CDR3 region: CSATLRQGYSYEQYF. CDR3 nucleotides: TGCAGTGCTACACTCCGACAGGGGTATTCCTACGAGCAGTACTTC. The chain employs TRBV20-1 and TRBJ2-7; TRBD1 aligns across 8 bases. CDR3 length: 15 residues. After removal of 4 bases from V and 1 base from J, the junction contained 9 bases not matched to a gene. Germline V gene lookup returns CDR1 DFQATT and CDR2 SNEGSKA (reference sequence).

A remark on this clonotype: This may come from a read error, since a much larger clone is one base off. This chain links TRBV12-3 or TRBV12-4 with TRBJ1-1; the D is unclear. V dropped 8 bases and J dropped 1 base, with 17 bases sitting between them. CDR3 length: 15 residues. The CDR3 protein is CASLCPKAGNTEAFF. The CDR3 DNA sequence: TGTGCCAGCCTCTGCCCGAAGGCGGGGAACACTGAAGCTTTCTTT.

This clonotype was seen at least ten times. The CDR3 protein is CASSQTEDNSPLHF. The CDR3 DNA reads TGTGCCAGCAGTCAGACAGAGGATAATTCACCCCTCCACTTT. The chain carries TRBV7-9 and TRBJ1-6; maybe TRBD1 (5 bases). Germline assignment: CDR1 SEHNR and CDR2 FQNEAQ (reference sequence). Trimming cost V 6 bases and J 5 bases, with 11 bases left between them. The CDR3 is made up of 14 amino acids.

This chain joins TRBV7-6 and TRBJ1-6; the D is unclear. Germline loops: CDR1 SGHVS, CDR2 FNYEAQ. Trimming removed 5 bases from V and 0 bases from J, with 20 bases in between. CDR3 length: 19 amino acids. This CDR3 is CASSQDYFRLSSYNSPLHF. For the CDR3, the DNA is TGTGCCAGCAGCCAAGATTACTTTAGACTGAGCTCCTATAATTCACCCCTCCACTTT.

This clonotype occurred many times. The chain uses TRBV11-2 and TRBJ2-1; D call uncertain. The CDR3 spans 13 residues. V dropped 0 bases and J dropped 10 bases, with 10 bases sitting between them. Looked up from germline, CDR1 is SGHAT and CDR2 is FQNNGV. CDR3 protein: CASSLDPLWEQFF. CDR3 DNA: TGTGCCAGCAGCTTAGATCCCCTGTGGGAGCAGTTCTTC.

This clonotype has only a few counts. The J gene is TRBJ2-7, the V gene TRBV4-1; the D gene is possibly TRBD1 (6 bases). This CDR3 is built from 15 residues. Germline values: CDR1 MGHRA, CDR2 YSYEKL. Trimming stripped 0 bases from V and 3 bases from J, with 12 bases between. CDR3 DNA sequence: TGCGCCAGCAGCCAAGAACCAGGGGTCGTCTACGAGCAGTACTTC. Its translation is CASSQEPGVVYEQYF.

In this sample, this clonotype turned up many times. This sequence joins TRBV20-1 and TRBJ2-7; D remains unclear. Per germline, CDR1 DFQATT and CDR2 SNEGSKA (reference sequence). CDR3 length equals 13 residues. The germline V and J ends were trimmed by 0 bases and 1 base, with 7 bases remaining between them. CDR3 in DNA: TGCAGTGCTAGAGATGTGGTTTCCTACGAGCAGTACTTC. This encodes CSARDVVSYEQYF.